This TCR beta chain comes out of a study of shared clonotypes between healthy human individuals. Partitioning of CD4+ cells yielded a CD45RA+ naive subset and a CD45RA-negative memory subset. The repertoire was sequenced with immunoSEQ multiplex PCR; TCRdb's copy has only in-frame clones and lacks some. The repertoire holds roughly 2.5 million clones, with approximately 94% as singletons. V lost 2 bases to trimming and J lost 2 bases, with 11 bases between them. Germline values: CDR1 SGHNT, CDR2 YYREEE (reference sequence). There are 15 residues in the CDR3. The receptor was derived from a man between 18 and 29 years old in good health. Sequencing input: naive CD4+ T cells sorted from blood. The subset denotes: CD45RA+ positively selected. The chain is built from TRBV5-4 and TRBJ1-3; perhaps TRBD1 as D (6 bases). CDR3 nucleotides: TGTGCCAGCAGCTTACAGGGTAGGACTGGAAACACCATATATTTT. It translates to CASSLQGRTGNTIYF. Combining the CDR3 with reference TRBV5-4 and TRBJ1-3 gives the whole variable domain ETGVTQSPTHLIKTRGQQVTLRCSSQSGHNTVSWYQQALGQGPQFIFQYYREEENGRGNFPPRFSGLQFPNYSSELNVNALELDDSALYLCASSLQGRTGNTIYFGEGSWLTVV.